Presented here are 26 T cell receptor beta chains from one specimen sequenced in a study of CD4 T cells in relation to SARS-CoV-2 and coronaviruses. Method: immunoSEQ multiplex PCR; TCRdb's copy keeps in-frame clones and lacks some. The sample lists about 60,000 clones; about 91% were seen once. The sequenced sample was naive CD4+ T cells from PBMCs. As to subset: naive CD4+ T cells isolated by negative enrichment. The source of these receptors is an adult with COVID-19.

V gene TRBV7-2 combines with J gene TRBJ2-1, with a weak D call TRBD2 (5 bases). In germline, CDR1 is SGHTA, CDR2 FQGNSA. Trimming shortened V by 2 bases and J by 3 bases, and 20 bases separated the two germline ends. CDR3 length: 18 residues. The CDR3 bases are TGTGCCAGCAGCTTAAGGGTGGGTTGGGTAGCGAGCTACAATGAGCAGTTCTTC. The encoded protein is CASSLRVGWVASYNEQFF.

The CDR3 DNA is TGTGCCAGCAGTTTTGACAGGAACACTGAAGCTTTCTTT. It translates to CASSFDRNTEAFF. The V and J genes are TRBV28 and TRBJ1-1; maybe TRBD1 (5 bases). The CDR3 is 13 residues long. Trimming left V 3 bases short and J 1 base short, with 6 bases between. Germline loops: CDR1 MDHEN, CDR2 SYDVKM. Full variable domain (missing parts from reference TRBV28 and TRBJ1-1): DVKVTQSSRYLVKRTGEKVFLECVQDMDHENMFWYRQDPGLGLRLIYFSYDVKMKEKGDIPEGYSVSREKKERFSLILESASTNQTSMYLCASSFDRNTEAFFGQGTRLTVV.

The chain recombines TRBV7-9 with TRBJ1-2; TRBD1 aligns across 8 bases. This CDR3 is built from 14 residues. Losses at the gene ends were 2 bases for V and 4 bases for J; bases not matched to a gene: 3. The germline CDR1 and CDR2 sequences are SEHNR and FQNEAQ (reference sequence). In DNA, the CDR3 is TGTGCCAGCAGCTTAACGGGGACAGGCTATGGCTACACCTTC. It codes for CASSLTGTGYGYTF.

The chain combines TRBV3-1 (or the pseudogene TRBV3-2) with TRBJ2-2, with D tentatively TRBD2 (6 bases). Trimming pared 1 base from V and 4 bases from J, leaving 13 bases between. Per germline, CDR1 LGHDT and CDR2 YNNKEL (reference sequence). CDR3 length: 16 amino acids. DNA of the CDR3: TGTGCCAGCAGCCAAGTGTCGGGAGCGGGCACCGGGGAGCTGTTTTTT. As protein: CASSQVSGAGTGELFF.

The J gene is TRBJ2-1, the V gene TRBV7-3; TRBD1 matches at 9 bases. V shed 1 base, J shed 9 bases, and the junction held 7 bases outside the gene matches. This CDR3 spans 15 amino acids. Germline CDR1 and CDR2: SGHTA and FQGTGA. CDR3 protein: CASSLNRGPFTEQFF. CDR3 sequence (DNA): TGTGCCAGCAGCTTAAACAGGGGGCCCTTTACTGAGCAGTTCTTC.

The chain uses TRBV4-1 and TRBJ2-7, with 7 bases aligning to TRBD2. CDR3 length: 15 residues. Germline trimming cut 3 bases from V and 5 bases from J; bases unmatched to any gene: 10. Germline V CDR1 and CDR2: MGHRA, YSYEKL. The CDR3 spells CASSHGSAGVHEQYF. The CDR3 DNA reads TGCGCCAGCAGCCACGGGAGCGCGGGGGTACACGAGCAGTACTTC.

This chain links TRBV19 with TRBJ2-7; a possible D gene is TRBD2 (7 bases). The CDR3 has 17 amino acids. V gave up 4 bases and J gave up 2 bases, with 21 bases separating them. Per the germline V gene, CDR1 is LNHDA and CDR2 is SQIVND (reference sequence). The CDR3 sequence: CASSTRNLRGGAYEQYF. The CDR3 region has the DNA TGTGCCAGTAGTACACGAAATCTCCGAGGGGGGGCCTACGAGCAGTACTTC.

The chain links TRBV28 to TRBJ2-4; D unresolved. The germline V and J ends were trimmed by 5 bases and 0 bases, with 8 bases remaining between them. The CDR3 has 14 residues. Germline V CDR1 and CDR2: MDHEN, SYDVKM. The CDR3 loop reads CASSGILAKNIQYF. The CDR3 DNA reads as TGTGCCAGCAGTGGAATCCTAGCCAAAAACATTCAGTACTTC.

V gene TRBV5-1 combines with J gene TRBJ2-6; D is ambiguous. Germline V CDR1 and CDR2: SGHRS, YFSETQ. V was cut by 3 bases and J by 1 base, with 8 bases left in between. The CDR3 totals 15 residues. CDR3 sequence: CASSSADSGANVLTF. The CDR3 DNA reads TGCGCCAGCAGCTCCGCAGATTCTGGGGCCAACGTCCTGACTTTC.

The chain links TRBV18 to TRBJ2-2, with D perhaps matching TRBD2 (6 bases). In germline, CDR1 is KGHSH, CDR2 LQKENI. The CDR3 totals 14 residues. Trimming removed 5 bases at V and 3 bases at J, with 10 bases between. Here the CDR3 DNA reads TGTGCCAGCTCATCCCGGGACTACACCGGGGAGCTGTTTTTT. Translating it yields CASSSRDYTGELFF.

The chain uses TRBV7-2 and TRBJ1-2, with unresolved D. Germline lookup yields CDR1 SGHTA and CDR2 FQGNSA. The V gene lost 2 bases and the J gene lost 6 bases, with 10 bases spanning the gap. The CDR3 contains 13 residues. Written as DNA, the CDR3 is TGTGCCAGCAGCTTAACTGTAGCCGATGGCTACACCTTC. It yields the protein CASSLTVADGYTF.

J is TRBJ2-5 and V is TRBV11-2, with D unclear. Trimming removed 5 bases from V and 4 bases from J, with 14 bases in between. In germline, CDR1 is SGHAT, CDR2 FQNNGV. CDR3 length: 14 residues. The CDR3 reads CASSPGSVAETQYF. CDR3 nucleotides: TGTGCCAGCAGCCCCGGGTCGGTTGCAGAGACCCAGTACTTC.

This clone was observed once. The chain recombines TRBV5-4 with TRBJ2-1; a possible D gene is TRBD2 (5 bases). Germline CDR1 reads SGHNT; CDR2 reads YYREEE (reference sequence). The V end was cut by 6 bases, the J end by 2 bases, with 12 bases between. This CDR3 is 14 amino acids long. This chain's CDR3 is CASTDTRAYNEQFF. In nucleotides, the CDR3 is TGTGCCAGCACCGATACTAGAGCCTACAATGAGCAGTTCTTC.

The chain combines TRBV28 with TRBJ2-3; D not resolved. Germline values: CDR1 MDHEN, CDR2 SYDVKM. This CDR3 is 12 amino acids long. V dropped 6 bases and J dropped 0 bases, with 4 bases sitting between them. The chain's CDR3 is CASRGSTDTQYF. CDR3 in DNA: TGTGCCAGCAGAGGGAGCACAGATACGCAGTATTTT.

The CDR3 nucleotides are TGTGCCAGCAGGGGGGCATCGGCAACTAATGAAAAACTGTTTTTT. Its translation: CASRGASATNEKLFF. The genes are TRBV2 and TRBJ1-4; TRBD1 is a possible D gene (6 bases). The CDR3 extends over 15 amino acids. V lost 6 bases, J lost 0 bases, and 11 bases lay in between. In germline, CDR1 is SNHLY, CDR2 FYNNEI.

This chain links TRBV5-6 with TRBJ1-2; 10 bases match TRBD1. V trimming: 4 bases; J trimming: 8 bases; junction bases outside the gene matches: 8. The CDR3 covers 14 residues. The germline V gene has CDR1 SGHDT and CDR2 YYEEEE. The CDR3 bases are TGTGCCAGCAGCCTCGGGACAGGGGTCCTCGGCTACACCTTC. It encodes CASSLGTGVLGYTF.

This chain joins TRBV10-2 and TRBJ2-7, with D tentatively TRBD1 (6 bases). Trimming took off 4 bases at V and 4 bases at J, with 14 bases between the two ends. Germline-derived CDR1 and CDR2 are WSHSY and SAAADI. The CDR3 loop spans 14 amino acids. The CDR3 is CASSVSGQMYEQYF. The CDR3 region has the DNA TGCGCCAGCAGTGTTTCGGGACAAATGTACGAGCAGTACTTC.

This rearrangement joins TRBV19 to TRBJ2-3; tentative D call: TRBD2 (6 bases). V was shortened by 5 bases and J by 0 bases, with 18 bases between the two germline ends. Germline V gene sequence: CDR1 LNHDA, CDR2 SQIVND (reference sequence). This CDR3 is 17 amino acids long. This CDR3 reads CASSATTRGRSTDTQYF. DNA for the CDR3: TGTGCCAGTAGTGCGACGACTAGAGGGAGAAGCACAGATACGCAGTATTTT.

The chain has TRBV7-2 and TRBJ2-7, with 7 bases identical to TRBD2. V lost 6 bases, J lost 5 bases, and 10 bases stayed unmatched. The CDR3 sequence is 14 residues long. Germline V gene data show CDR1 as SGHTA and CDR2 as FQGNSA. CDR3 DNA: TGTGCCAGCAGGCGGGGCGGGAGTACCGACGAGCAGTACTTC. This encodes CASRRGGSTDEQYF.

J is TRBJ2-3 and V is TRBV4-3; D gene ambiguous. This CDR3 is 13 amino acids long. Deletions cut 5 bases from V and 0 bases from J, with 6 bases between. Per germline, CDR1 LGHNA and CDR2 YSLEER. The CDR3 DNA follows: TGCGCCAGCAGCTCACAAAGCACAGATACGCAGTATTTT. It specifies CASSSQSTDTQYF.

This clone was counted a few times. The genes are TRBV30 and TRBJ2-7, with 13 positions matching TRBD2. This CDR3 has 15 amino acids. V was clipped by 3 bases and J by 3 bases; unmatched bases: 5. CDR1 and CDR2 from the germline V gene are GTSNPN and SVGIG (reference sequence). CDR3 sequence (DNA): TGTGCCTGGAGCGGACTAGCGGGAGTTCACTACGAGCAGTACTTC. It codes for CAWSGLAGVHYEQYF.

The J gene is TRBJ2-7, the V gene TRBV3-1 (or the pseudogene TRBV3-2), with 7 bases aligning to TRBD2. The V gene's germline CDR1 is LGHDT and CDR2 YNNKEL (reference sequence). V was pared by 4 bases and J by 3 bases, with 15 bases of the junction left unmatched. CDR3 size: 17 residues. CDR3 sequence: CASSPESGRDYRYEQYF. CDR3 bases: TGTGCCAGCAGCCCAGAGTCTGGGCGGGACTACCGCTACGAGCAGTACTTC.

The J gene is TRBJ2-1, the V gene TRBV2; 7 positions match TRBD2. This CDR3 comprises 16 residues. Germline lookup yields CDR1 SNHLY and CDR2 FYNNEI. V dropped 3 bases and J dropped 2; count of bases not matched to a gene: 7. The CDR3 loop reads CASSEEASGAYNEQFF. The DNA for the CDR3 is TGTGCCAGCAGTGAGGAGGCGAGCGGGGCCTACAATGAGCAGTTCTTC. The full variable domain, its missing parts supplied by reference TRBV2 and TRBJ2-1, is EPEVTQTPSHQVTQMGQEVILRCVPISNHLYFYWYRQILGQKVEFLVSFYNNEISEKSEIFDDQFSVERPDGSNFTLKIRSTKLEDSAMYFCASSEEASGAYNEQFFGPGTRLTVL.

The V and J genes are TRBV9 and TRBJ2-2, with TRBD1 matching 8 bases. Unmatched junction bases numbered 11, after V lost 3 bases and J lost 7 bases. CDR1 is SGDLS, CDR2 YYNGEE, per germline. The CDR3 contains 16 residues. The DNA for the CDR3 is TGTGCCAGCAGCGCGGCACCCCGGACAGGGAACGGGGAGCTGTTTTTT. Its protein product is CASSAAPRTGNGELFF.

The CDR3 here is CASSPRDYYNEQFF. The CDR3 bases are TGTGCCAGCAGCCCAAGGGACTATTACAATGAGCAGTTCTTC. The V call is TRBV3-1 (or the pseudogene TRBV3-2), the J call TRBJ2-1, with 7 bases aligning to TRBD2. V lost 4 bases and J lost 4; bases outside the gene matches: 4. This CDR3 comprises 14 residues. CDR1 is LGHDT and CDR2 is YNNKEL in the germline V gene (reference sequence).

The chain uses TRBV18 and TRBJ2-1, with 9 bases identical to TRBD2. The J segment lost 7 bases and the V segment lost 3 bases, leaving 7 bases of the junction unmatched. The CDR3 sequence is 15 residues long. Germline V gene sequence: CDR1 KGHSH, CDR2 LQKENI. CDR3 bases: TGTGCCAGCTCACCGGGCGGGAGGGCCTCAAATGAGCAGTTCTTC. This translates into CASSPGGRASNEQFF.